These 23 T cell receptor beta chains were sequenced from one sample in a study of vaccination effects on CD4 cells after COVID-19. Libraries were prepared by immunoSEQ multiplex PCR; TCRdb keeps only in-frame clonotypes and omits some of them. The sample carries tens of thousands of clones, over 70% recorded once. ViraFEST assay sequencing came after antigen-specific CD4+ T cells were expanded with viral peptide pools. Subsequent to roughly 9 days of culture, CD4+ T cells were isolated. Vaccine administered to participants consisted of two doses of either BNT162b2 or mRNA-1273. No cognate antigen is known for these TCRs. Specimen: CD4+ T cells from PBMCs cultured with HCoV-229E spike peptides, collected after COVID-19 vaccination. The receptors shown here come from a human donor who received a COVID-19 vaccine.

V usage is TRBV11-2 and J usage is TRBJ2-5, with 8 positions matching TRBD1. This CDR3 comprises 16 residues. Trimming took 5 bases from V and 0 from J; bases not matched to a gene: 8. CDR1 and CDR2 from the germline V gene are SGHAT and FQNNGV. This CDR3 is CASSETGGSYQETQYF. The CDR3 DNA sequence: TGTGCCAGCAGCGAAACAGGGGGATCGTACCAAGAGACCCAGTACTTC.

The chain uses TRBV19 and TRBJ2-5, with D unclear. V was trimmed by 3 bases and J by 5 bases, leaving 10 bases between them. Germline loops: CDR1 LNHDA, CDR2 SQIVND (reference sequence). The CDR3 totals 13 residues. DNA of the CDR3: TGTGCCAGTAGTATCCGCCGTGGGGAGACCCAGTACTTC. Its translation: CASSIRRGETQYF.

The V call is TRBV5-6, the J call TRBJ2-3; D is unclear. This CDR3 is 14 amino acids long. The germline CDR1 and CDR2 sequences are SGHDT and YYEEEE. V was cut by 4 bases and J by 4 bases, with 13 bases left in between. The CDR3 loop is CASSQVSLSDTQYF. DNA of the CDR3: TGTGCCAGCAGCCAGGTGTCCTTGTCAGATACGCAGTATTTT.

The V call is TRBV4-1, the J call TRBJ1-1; 7 nucleotides match TRBD1. This CDR3 comprises 14 residues. V trimming: 4 bases; J trimming: 0 bases; junction bases outside the gene matches: 2. Germline CDR1 reads MGHRA; CDR2 reads YSYEKL. This chain's CDR3 is CASSRDRLNTEAFF. CDR3 DNA sequence: TGCGCCAGCAGCCGGGACAGACTGAACACTGAAGCTTTCTTT.

This chain uses TRBV28 with TRBJ1-2, with 7 bases that match TRBD1. CDR3 length: 14 residues. Trimming at V came to 5 bases and at J to 0 bases, leaving 3 bases not matched to a gene. Germline CDR1 and CDR2: MDHEN and SYDVKM. This chain's CDR3 is CASSQGGPNYGYTF. In DNA form, the CDR3 reads TGTGCCAGCAGTCAGGGGGGACCTAACTATGGCTACACCTTC.

The chain employs TRBV19 and TRBJ2-1; 11 nucleotides line up with TRBD2. The germline gives CDR1 LNHDA, CDR2 SQIVND (reference sequence). V dropped 5 bases and J dropped 4; count of bases not matched to a gene: 4. This CDR3 spans 15 amino acids. CDR3 region: CASSLLAGAYNEQFF. For the CDR3, the DNA is TGTGCCAGTAGTTTACTAGCGGGGGCTTACAATGAGCAGTTCTTC.

V and J are TRBV28 and TRBJ1-4; D is perhaps TRBD1 (6 bases). With 4 bases removed from V and 6 bases from J, the gap between germline ends came to 15 bases. CDR3 size: 15 residues. In germline, CDR1 is MDHEN, CDR2 SYDVKM. The chain's CDR3 is CASSSTGRGYEKLFF. In nucleotides, the CDR3 is TGTGCCAGCAGTTCAACGGGAAGGGGGTATGAAAAACTGTTTTTT.

This chain uses TRBV19 with TRBJ1-5, with no clear D. CDR1 LNHDA and CDR2 SQIVND come from the germline V gene (reference sequence). The V end was cut by 3 bases, the J end by 2 bases, with 17 bases between. The CDR3 has 17 residues. The CDR3 is CASSIDSIIGGNQPQHF. The CDR3 nucleotides read TGTGCCAGTAGTATCGATTCGATTATCGGCGGCAATCAGCCCCAGCATTTT.

V is TRBV12-3 or TRBV12-4 and J is TRBJ1-5; 7 bases agree with TRBD1. V lost 7 bases and J lost 11; bases outside the gene matches: 8. There are 12 residues in the CDR3. The CDR3 DNA reads as TGTGCCAGCACCAGAGGGGACAGATCCCAGCATTTT. It is translated as CASTRGDRSQHF.

This clone was observed a handful of times. V and J are TRBV3-1 (or the pseudogene TRBV3-2) and TRBJ1-6; 9 nucleotides align to TRBD1. The germline V gene encodes CDR1 LGHDT and CDR2 YNNKEL (reference sequence). V shed 2 bases, J shed 10 bases, and the junction held 15 bases outside the gene matches. The CDR3 has 18 residues. CDR3 bases: TGTGCCAGCAGCCAACAAATGGGACAGGGAAGTCCCAACTCACCCCTCCACTTT. This encodes CASSQQMGQGSPNSPLHF.

The rearrangement links TRBV3-1 (or the pseudogene TRBV3-2) to TRBJ1-4, with D perhaps TRBD1 (5 bases). Trimming left V 4 bases short and J 13 bases short, with 10 bases between. Germline-derived CDR1 and CDR2 are LGHDT and YNNKEL (reference sequence). The CDR3 spans 11 residues. The chain's CDR3 is CASSRGTGLFF. CDR3 bases: TGTGCCAGCAGCCGAGGGACCGGACTGTTTTTT.

In DNA form, the CDR3 reads TGCGCCAGCAGCCCGCTAAGCGGGGGGGCCTCAGATACGCAGTATTTT. Translating it yields CASSPLSGGASDTQYF. V is TRBV5-1 and J is TRBJ2-3; 10 nucleotides agree with TRBD2. The CDR3 loop spans 16 amino acids. The V gene end was trimmed by 4 bases and the J gene end by 4 bases; junction bases not matched to a gene: 9. Germline CDR1 and CDR2: SGHRS and YFSETQ.

CDR3 bases: TGTGCCAGCAGCGTAACCTTTACTAGCGGGACCTACAATGAGCAGTTCTTC. Amino acids: CASSVTFTSGTYNEQFF. This chain connects TRBV9 to TRBJ2-1; 10 bases fit TRBD2. Per the germline V gene, CDR1 is SGDLS and CDR2 is YYNGEE. The CDR3 is made up of 17 amino acids. J gave up 2 bases and V 1 base, and 6 bases lay outside the gene matches.

This chain joins TRBV7-8 and TRBJ2-5; tentatively, D is TRBD2 (6 bases). Germline loops: CDR1 SGHVS, CDR2 FQNEAQ. V lost 3 bases, J lost 5 bases, and 13 bases lay in between. This CDR3 contains 14 residues. In DNA form, the CDR3 reads TGTGCCAGCAGCTTTAGTGCGGGGACGGAGACCCAGTACTTC. Its translation is CASSFSAGTETQYF.

The rearrangement links TRBV25-1 to TRBJ1-1; D remains ambiguous. The CDR3 is 11 residues long. The V gene lost 8 bases and the J gene lost 11 bases, with 15 bases spanning the gap. CDR1 is MGHDK, CDR2 SYGVNS, per germline. The CDR3 DNA reads TGTGCCAGCGGATCACACCCCGGGGCTTTCTTT. This translates into CASGSHPGAFF.

This chain uses TRBV15 with TRBJ2-3, with 8 bases lining up with TRBD2. Germline CDR1 LNHNV, CDR2 YYDKDF (reference sequence). The CDR3 has 16 amino acids. With V trimmed by 2 bases and J by 1 base, 5 bases remained unmatched. The CDR3 sequence: CATSRHTSGGTDTQYF. CDR3 DNA: TGTGCCACCAGCAGACATACTAGCGGTGGCACAGATACGCAGTATTTT.

The genes are TRBV6-5 and TRBJ1-5; a weak D match, TRBD1 (6 bases). Per germline, CDR1 MNHEY and CDR2 SVGAGI. The CDR3 has 15 amino acids. Trimming stripped 8 bases from V and 1 base from J, with 15 bases between. The CDR3 coding sequence is TGTGCCAGCGCATATGGAGGGGGGAGCAATCAGCCCCAGCATTTT. Residues: CASAYGGGSNQPQHF.

In this sample, this clone turned up a few times. A junction boundary mismatches the germline segment, possibly from a read error. The CDR3 coding sequence is TGCGCCAGCAGCTTGAATACTGAAGCTTTCTTT. It is translated as CASSLNTEAFF. The chain links TRBV5-1 to TRBJ1-1; D uncertain. Germline V gene data show CDR1 as SGHRS and CDR2 as YFSETQ. The CDR3 runs to 11 residues.

The CDR3 protein is CASSVVVGSSYNEQFF. CDR3 nucleotides: TGTGCCAGCAGCGTAGTTGTGGGGAGCTCCTACAATGAGCAGTTCTTC. The rearrangement links TRBV9 to TRBJ2-1; D is perhaps TRBD2 (5 bases). Germline-derived CDR1 and CDR2 are SGDLS and YYNGEE. The CDR3 length is 16 residues. V was cut by 0 bases and J by 0 bases, with 10 bases left in between.

The V and J genes are TRBV7-2 and TRBJ1-2, with D maybe TRBD1 (6 bases). With 1 base removed from V and 4 bases from J, the gap between germline ends came to 19 bases. The CDR3 covers 17 residues. Per the germline V gene, CDR1 is SGHTA and CDR2 is FQGNSA. CDR3 region: CASSLEVRGSGGYGYTF. The CDR3 DNA reads TGTGCCAGCAGCTTAGAAGTGAGGGGGTCCGGGGGCTATGGCTACACCTTC.

The DNA of the CDR3 is TGCGCCAGCAGCCAAGGAGTTTACGGACAGGGATATGGCTACACCTTC. Translated, it gives CASSQGVYGQGYGYTF. J is TRBJ1-2 and V is TRBV4-3, with TRBD1 matching over 8 bases. CDR3 length: 16 amino acids. Losses at the gene ends were 1 base for V and 5 bases for J; bases not matched to a gene: 9. In germline, CDR1 is LGHNA, CDR2 YSLEER.

About this clone: Other DNA sequences in this sample translate to the same CDR3. The chain uses TRBV18 and TRBJ1-5; a possible D gene is TRBD1 (6 bases). Trimming removed 6 bases at V and 4 bases at J, with 10 bases between. CDR3 size: 13 residues. The germline V gene has CDR1 KGHSH and CDR2 LQKENI. This chain's CDR3 is CASSPDRNQPQHF. In DNA, the CDR3 is TGTGCCAGCTCCCCTGACAGGAATCAGCCCCAGCATTTT.

J is TRBJ1-2 and V is TRBV7-2; D gene unclear. V lost 2 bases to trimming and J lost 3 bases, with 13 bases between them. The CDR3 is 15 amino acids. Germline CDR1 SGHTA, CDR2 FQGNSA. CDR3 in amino acids: CASSLTADAYYGYTF. In DNA, the CDR3 is TGTGCCAGCAGCTTAACGGCCGACGCCTACTATGGCTACACCTTC. Filled out from reference TRBV7-2 and TRBJ1-2, the complete variable domain reads GAGVSQSPSNKVTEKGKDVELRCDPISGHTALYWYRQSLGQGLEFLIYFQGNSAPDKSGLPSDRFSAERTGGSVSTLTIQRTQQEDSAVYLCASSLTADAYYGYTFGSGTRLTVV.